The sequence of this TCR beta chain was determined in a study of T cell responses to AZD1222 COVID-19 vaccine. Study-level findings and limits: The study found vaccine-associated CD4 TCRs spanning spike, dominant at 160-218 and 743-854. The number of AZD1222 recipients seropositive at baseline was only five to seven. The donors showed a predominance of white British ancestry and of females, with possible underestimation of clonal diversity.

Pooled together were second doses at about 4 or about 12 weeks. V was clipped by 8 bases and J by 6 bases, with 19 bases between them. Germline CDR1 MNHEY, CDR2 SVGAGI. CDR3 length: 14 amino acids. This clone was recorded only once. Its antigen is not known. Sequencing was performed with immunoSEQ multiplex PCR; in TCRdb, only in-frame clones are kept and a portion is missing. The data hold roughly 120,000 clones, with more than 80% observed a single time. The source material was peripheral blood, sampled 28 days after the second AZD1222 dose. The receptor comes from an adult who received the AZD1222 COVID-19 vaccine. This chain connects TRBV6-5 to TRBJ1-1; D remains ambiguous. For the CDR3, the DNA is TGTGCCAGCCTTGGTTTAGGGCGCGGAGCTGAAGCTTTCTTT. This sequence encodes CASLGLGRGAEAFF.